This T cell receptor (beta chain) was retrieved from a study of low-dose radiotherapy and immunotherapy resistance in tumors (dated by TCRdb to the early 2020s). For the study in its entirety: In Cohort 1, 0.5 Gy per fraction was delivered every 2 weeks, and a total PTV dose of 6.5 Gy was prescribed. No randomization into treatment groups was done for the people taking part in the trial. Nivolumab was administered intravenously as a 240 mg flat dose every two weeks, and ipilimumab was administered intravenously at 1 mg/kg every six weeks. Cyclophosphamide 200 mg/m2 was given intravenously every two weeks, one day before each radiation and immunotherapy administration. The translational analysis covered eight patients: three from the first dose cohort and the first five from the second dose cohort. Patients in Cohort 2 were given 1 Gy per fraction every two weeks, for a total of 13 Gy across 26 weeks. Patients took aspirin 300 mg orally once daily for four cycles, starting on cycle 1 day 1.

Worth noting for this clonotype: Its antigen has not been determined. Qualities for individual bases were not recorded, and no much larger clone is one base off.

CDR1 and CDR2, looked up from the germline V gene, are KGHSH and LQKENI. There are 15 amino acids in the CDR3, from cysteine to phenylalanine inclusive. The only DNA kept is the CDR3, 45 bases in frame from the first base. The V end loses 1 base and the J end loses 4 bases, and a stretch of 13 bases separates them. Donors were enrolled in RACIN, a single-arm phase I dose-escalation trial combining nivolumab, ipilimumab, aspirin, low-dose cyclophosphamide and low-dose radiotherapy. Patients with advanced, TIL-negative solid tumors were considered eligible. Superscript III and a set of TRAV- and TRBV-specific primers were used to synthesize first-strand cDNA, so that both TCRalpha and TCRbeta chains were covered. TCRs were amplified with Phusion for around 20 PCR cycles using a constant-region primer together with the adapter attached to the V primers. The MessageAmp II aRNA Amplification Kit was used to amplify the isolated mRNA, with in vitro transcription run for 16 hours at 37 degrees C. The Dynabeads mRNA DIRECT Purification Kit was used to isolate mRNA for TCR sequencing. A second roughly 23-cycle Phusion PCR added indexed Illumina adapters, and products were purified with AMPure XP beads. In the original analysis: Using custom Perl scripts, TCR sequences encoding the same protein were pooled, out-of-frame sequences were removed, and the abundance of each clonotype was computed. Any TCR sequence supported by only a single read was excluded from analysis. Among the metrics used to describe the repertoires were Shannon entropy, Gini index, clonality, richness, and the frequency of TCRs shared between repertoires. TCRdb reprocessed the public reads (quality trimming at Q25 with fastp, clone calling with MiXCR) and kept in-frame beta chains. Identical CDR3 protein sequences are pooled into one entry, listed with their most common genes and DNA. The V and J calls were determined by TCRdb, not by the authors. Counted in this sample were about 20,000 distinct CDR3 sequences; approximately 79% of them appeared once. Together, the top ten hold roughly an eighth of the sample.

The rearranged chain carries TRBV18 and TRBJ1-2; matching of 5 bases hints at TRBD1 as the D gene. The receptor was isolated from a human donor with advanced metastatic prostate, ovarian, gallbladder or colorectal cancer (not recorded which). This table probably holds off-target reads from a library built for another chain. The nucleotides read TGTGCCAGCTCACCACAGGGGAACGGGGTCTATGGCTACACCTTC. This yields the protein CASSPQGNGVYGYTF.